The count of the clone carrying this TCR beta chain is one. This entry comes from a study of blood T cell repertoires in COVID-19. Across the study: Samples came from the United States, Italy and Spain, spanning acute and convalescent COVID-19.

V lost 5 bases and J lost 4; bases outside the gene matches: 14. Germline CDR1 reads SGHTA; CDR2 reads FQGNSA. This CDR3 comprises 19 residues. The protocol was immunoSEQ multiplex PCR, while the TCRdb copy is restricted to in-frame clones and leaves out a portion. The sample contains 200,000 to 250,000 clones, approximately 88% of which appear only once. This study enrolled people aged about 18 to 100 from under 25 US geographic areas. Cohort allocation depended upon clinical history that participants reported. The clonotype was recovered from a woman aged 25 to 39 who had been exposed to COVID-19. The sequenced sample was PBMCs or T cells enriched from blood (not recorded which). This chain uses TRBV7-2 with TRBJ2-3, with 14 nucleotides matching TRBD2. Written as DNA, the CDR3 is TGTGCCAGCAGCAACCCGGGACTAGCGGGAGTACGCAGGGCAGATACGCAGTATTTT. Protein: CASSNPGLAGVRRADTQYF. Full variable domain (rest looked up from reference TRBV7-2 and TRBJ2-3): GAGVSQSPSNKVTEKGKDVELRCDPISGHTALYWYRQSLGQGLEFLIYFQGNSAPDKSGLPSDRFSAERTGGSVSTLTIQRTQQEDSAVYLCASSNPGLAGVRRADTQYFGPGTRLTVL.